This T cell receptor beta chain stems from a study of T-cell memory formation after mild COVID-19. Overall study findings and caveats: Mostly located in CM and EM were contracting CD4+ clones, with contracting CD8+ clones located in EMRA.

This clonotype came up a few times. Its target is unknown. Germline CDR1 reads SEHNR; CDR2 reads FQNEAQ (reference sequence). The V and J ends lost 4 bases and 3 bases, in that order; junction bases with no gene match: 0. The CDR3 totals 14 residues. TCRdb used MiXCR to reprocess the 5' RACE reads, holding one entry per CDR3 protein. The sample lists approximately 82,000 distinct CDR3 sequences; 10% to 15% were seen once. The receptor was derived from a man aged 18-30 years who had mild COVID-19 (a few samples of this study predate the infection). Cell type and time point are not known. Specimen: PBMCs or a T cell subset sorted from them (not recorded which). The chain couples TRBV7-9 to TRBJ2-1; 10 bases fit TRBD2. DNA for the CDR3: TGTGCCAGCAGCTCTAGCGGGGGCTACAATGAGCAGTTCTTC. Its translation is CASSSSGGYNEQFF.